This TCR beta chain comes out of a study of T cells after yellow fever vaccination. Study-wide results and caveats: The CD4 compartment and the CD8 compartment contained a small share of clonotypes in common.

As TCR cDNA was made by 5'RACE template switching, a universal primer site and UMIs were added. In TCRdb, the 5' RACE reads were re-called with MiXCR into one record per CDR3 protein. Among 620,000 or so distinct CDR3 sequences, less than 20% were seen once, and the ten largest hold 17%. For this clonotype: Its antigen is unknown. One end of the junction is discordant with germline, which a read error may explain.

The receptor's source is a man younger than 30 who received the YFV17D yellow fever vaccine. The sequences come from PBMCs, collected 4 to 6 days after the first yellow fever vaccination.

The CDR3 spells CASRQGVASGGGTDTQYF. CDR3 nucleotides: TGCGCCAGCAGGCAAGGGGTCGCTAGCGGGGGGGGGACAGATACGCAGTATTTT. The V and J genes are TRBV4-3 and TRBJ2-3; 12 bases are shared with TRBD2. Germline loops: CDR1 LGHNA, CDR2 YSLEER. The CDR3 has 18 amino acids.